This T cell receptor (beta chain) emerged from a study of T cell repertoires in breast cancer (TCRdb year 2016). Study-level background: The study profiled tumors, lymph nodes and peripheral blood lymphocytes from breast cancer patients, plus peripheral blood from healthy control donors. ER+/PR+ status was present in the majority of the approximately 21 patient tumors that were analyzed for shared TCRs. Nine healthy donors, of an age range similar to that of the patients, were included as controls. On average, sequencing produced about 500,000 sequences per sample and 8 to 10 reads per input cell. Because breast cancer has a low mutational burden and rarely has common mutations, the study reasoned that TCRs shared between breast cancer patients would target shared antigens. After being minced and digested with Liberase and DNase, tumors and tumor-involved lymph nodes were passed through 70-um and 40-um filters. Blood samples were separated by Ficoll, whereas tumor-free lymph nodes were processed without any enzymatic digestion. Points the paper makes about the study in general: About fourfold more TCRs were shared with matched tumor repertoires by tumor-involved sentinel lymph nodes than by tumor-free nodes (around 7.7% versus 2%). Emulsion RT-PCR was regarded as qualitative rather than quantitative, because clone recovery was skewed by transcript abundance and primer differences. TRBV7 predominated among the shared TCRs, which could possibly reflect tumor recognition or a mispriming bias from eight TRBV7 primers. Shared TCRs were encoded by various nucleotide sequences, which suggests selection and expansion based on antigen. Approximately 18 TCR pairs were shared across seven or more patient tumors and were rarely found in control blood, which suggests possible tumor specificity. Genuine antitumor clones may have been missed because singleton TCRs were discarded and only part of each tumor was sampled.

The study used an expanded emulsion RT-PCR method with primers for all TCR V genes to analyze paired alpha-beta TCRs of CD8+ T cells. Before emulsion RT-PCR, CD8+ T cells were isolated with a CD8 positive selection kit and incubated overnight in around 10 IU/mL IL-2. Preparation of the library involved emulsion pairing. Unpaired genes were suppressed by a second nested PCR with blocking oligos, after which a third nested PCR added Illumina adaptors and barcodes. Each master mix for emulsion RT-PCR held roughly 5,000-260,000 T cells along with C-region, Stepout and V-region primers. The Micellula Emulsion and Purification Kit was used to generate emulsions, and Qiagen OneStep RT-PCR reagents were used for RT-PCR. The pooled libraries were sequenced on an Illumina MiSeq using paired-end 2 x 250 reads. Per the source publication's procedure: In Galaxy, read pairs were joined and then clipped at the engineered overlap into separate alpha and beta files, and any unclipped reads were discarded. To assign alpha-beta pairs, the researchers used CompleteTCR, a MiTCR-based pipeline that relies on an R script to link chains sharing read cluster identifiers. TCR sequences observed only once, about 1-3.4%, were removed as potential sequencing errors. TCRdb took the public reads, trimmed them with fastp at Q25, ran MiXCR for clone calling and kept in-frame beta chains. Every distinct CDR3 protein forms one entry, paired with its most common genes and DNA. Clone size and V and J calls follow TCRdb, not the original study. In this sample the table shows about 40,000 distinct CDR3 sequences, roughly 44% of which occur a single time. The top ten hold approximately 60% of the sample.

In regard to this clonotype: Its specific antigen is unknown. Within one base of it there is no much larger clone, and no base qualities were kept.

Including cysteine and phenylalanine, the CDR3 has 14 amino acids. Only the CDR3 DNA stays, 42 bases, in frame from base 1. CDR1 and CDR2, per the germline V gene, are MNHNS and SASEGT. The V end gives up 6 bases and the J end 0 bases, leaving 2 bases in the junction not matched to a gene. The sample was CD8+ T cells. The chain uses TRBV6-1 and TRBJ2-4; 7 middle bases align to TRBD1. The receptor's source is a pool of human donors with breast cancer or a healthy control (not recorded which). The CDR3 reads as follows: CASRQGPAKNIQYF. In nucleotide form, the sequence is TGTGCCAGCAGACAGGGGCCAGCCAAAAACATTCAGTACTTC.